Listed below are T cell receptor beta chains from one sample, sequenced in a study of high-grade serous ovarian cancer treatment subgroups. Assay: immunoSEQ multiplex PCR; the TCRdb copy retains only in-frame clones and omits some. Of some 33,000 clones listed, 79% are singletons. The sequencing input was tumor tissue. The receptors derive from a human donor with high-grade serous ovarian cancer. CDR3s include the opening cysteine and the closing phenylalanine or tryptophan. D genes are given only for firm matches. Expanded clones get a size class; other rows say once, few or many, or leave the size out.

v_gene,j_gene,abundance,d_gene,CDR3nt,CDR3aa
TRBV11-2,TRBJ2-1,.,.,TGTGCCAGCAGCTTAGAAGCGGGCTCCTACAATGAGCAGTTCTTC,CASSLEAGSYNEQFF
TRBV7-9,TRBJ2-7,.,.,TGTGCCAGCAGCTTAGAGGGGCAACAGGCATCCTACGAGCAGTACTTC,CASSLEGQQASYEQYF
TRBV5-6,TRBJ2-1,.,TRBD2,TGTGCCAGCAGCCCGGGGGGGAATGAGCAGTTCTTC,CASSPGGNEQFF
TRBV19,TRBJ2-7,.,TRBD1,TGTGCCAGTAGTCCCGACAGGGGGGGCTACGAGCAGTACTTC,CASSPDRGGYEQYF
TRBV11-2,TRBJ2-6,once,TRBD1,TGTGCCAGCAGCCACCGGACAGGGTCCCTCTCTGGGGCCAACGTCCTGACTTTC,CASSHRTGSLSGANVLTF
TRBV11-2,TRBJ2-7,.,.,TGTGCCAGCAGAGGGGACGGGACCTACGAGCAGTACTTC,CASRGDGTYEQYF
TRBV4-2,TRBJ1-4,.,.,TGTGCCAGCAGCCAAGACAGGGGCGATGAAAAACTGTTTTTT,CASSQDRGDEKLFF
TRBV7-8,TRBJ1-4,.,TRBD1,TGTGCCAGCAGCATCCAGGACAGGCACACTAATGAAAAACTGTTTTTT,CASSIQDRHTNEKLFF
TRBV27,TRBJ1-2,.,.,TGTGCCAGCAGTTTATCCCGAACTAACTATGGCTACACCTTC,CASSLSRTNYGYTF
TRBV4-2,TRBJ2-7,.,TRBD2,TGTGCCAGCAGCCCGAGCGGGAGGGTCGCCTACGAGCAGTACTTC,CASSPSGRVAYEQYF
TRBV12-5,TRBJ2-3,.,.,TGTGCTAGTGGTTTGGTACCGGACGGGGCGACTAGCACAGATACGCAGTATTTT,CASGLVPDGATSTDTQYF
TRBV27,TRBJ2-5,.,TRBD2,TGTGCCAGCAGCCCTCCGGGGAGCGGGAGTACGATTCAAGAGACCCAGTACTTC,CASSPPGSGSTIQETQYF
TRBV5-1,TRBJ1-5,.,.,TGCGCCAGCAGCTTGGGGGGGGACACCTATCAGCCCCAGCATTTT,CASSLGGDTYQPQHF
TRBV6-5,TRBJ1-1,.,.,TGTGCCAGCACCTTATTCGGGGCGCAGGGCACTGAAGCTTTCTTT,CASTLFGAQGTEAFF
TRBV7-9,TRBJ1-5,.,.,TGTGCCAGCAGCCCCAGGGCCGGGAGTCAGCCCCAGCATTTT,CASSPRAGSQPQHF
TRBV19,TRBJ1-4,.,TRBD1,TGTGCCACCCGACCGGGACAGGGGCCGTCTAATGAAAAACTGTTTTTT,CATRPGQGPSNEKLFF
TRBV6-6,TRBJ2-7,.,.,TGTGCCAGCAGTGACAGCAGACCTTACGAGCAGTACTTC,CASSDSRPYEQYF
TRBV28,TRBJ2-5,.,.,TGTGCCAGCAGTCCCGGAGGATTCAAGGGGGGGTTCCAAGAGACCCAGTACTTC,CASSPGGFKGGFQETQYF
TRBV30,TRBJ1-1,few,.,TGTGCCTGGAGGAGTCAGGGGAACACTGAAGCTTTCTTT,CAWRSQGNTEAFF
TRBV14,TRBJ2-3,.,TRBD2,TGTGCCAGCAGCCCCCCAGCGGGAGGGCGGGAAGATACGCAGTATTTT,CASSPPAGGREDTQYF
TRBV4-3,TRBJ1-2,.,TRBD1,TGCGCCAGCAGCCACGAAACAGGGGTTGGCGGCTACACCTTC,CASSHETGVGGYTF
TRBV27,TRBJ2-7,.,.,TGTGCCAGCAGTTCCCAAATGACACGACGCTACGAGCAGTACTTC,CASSSQMTRRYEQYF
TRBV15,TRBJ2-7,once,.,TGTGCCACCAGCAGAATAGGGCCCTCTAGTGAGCAGTACTTC,CATSRIGPSSEQYF
TRBV7-7,TRBJ2-1,.,TRBD2,TGTGCCAGCAGCGTGGGGACTATCAATGAGCAGTTCTTC,CASSVGTINEQFF
TRBV30,TRBJ1-2,.,.,TGTGCCTGGAGTCTAGCTCCCGGGACAAGAATCTATGGCTACACCTTC,CAWSLAPGTRIYGYTF
TRBV11-2,TRBJ1-1,.,.,TGTGCCAGCAGCTTAGGCGTGGCAGGGTGGGGCACTGAAGCTTTCTTT,CASSLGVAGWGTEAFF
TRBV7-9,TRBJ2-7,few,TRBD2,TGTGCCAGCAGCTCTGGACTAGCGGGAGGGCCAGAGGAGCAGTACTTC,CASSSGLAGGPEEQYF
TRBV5-6,TRBJ2-5,.,.,TGTGCCAGCAGCCTGATATCCCAAGAGACCCAGTACTTC,CASSLISQETQYF
TRBV5-1,TRBJ2-6,.,TRBD1,TGCGCCAGCAGCCCTCGGGGACAGCAGGGGGTCCTGACTTTC,CASSPRGQQGVLTF
TRBV6-5,TRBJ2-7,.,.,TGTGCCAGCAGCCTTTCAGGGGAGTCCTACGAGCAGTACTTC,CASSLSGESYEQYF
TRBV9,TRBJ2-2,.,TRBD1,TGTGCCAGCAGCGTCCCTCGGGACAGGGCTAACACCGGGGAGCTGTTTTTT,CASSVPRDRANTGELFF
TRBV7-9,TRBJ1-4,.,.,TGTGCCAGCAGCTTCCCCTCGAAGGGAGGTAATGAAAAACTGTTTTTT,CASSFPSKGGNEKLFF
TRBV7-9,TRBJ2-5,.,TRBD1,TGTGCCAGCAGCTTGTCCGCAGGGGGAAAGACCCAGTACTTC,CASSLSAGGKTQYF
TRBV5-4,TRBJ2-1,once,TRBD2,TGTGCCAGCAGCTCCGGGACTAGCGTCTACAATGAGCAGTTCTTC,CASSSGTSVYNEQFF
TRBV4-3,TRBJ2-6,.,.,TGCGCCAGCAGCCAAGAAGGGGCCTCTGGGGCCAACGTCCTGACTTTC,CASSQEGASGANVLTF
TRBV4-1,TRBJ1-2,few,TRBD1,TGCGCCAGCAGGTTGGACGGGACAGCCGAGTCGATTCATGGCTACACCTTC,CASRLDGTAESIHGYTF
TRBV5-1,TRBJ1-3,.,.,TGCGCCAGCAGCTTGGTAGGGAGCTCTGGAAACACCATATATTTT,CASSLVGSSGNTIYF
TRBV5-4,TRBJ2-1,.,TRBD2,TGTGCCAGCAGCTTGGCTGGCGGGAGATTATACAATGAGCAGTTCTTC,CASSLAGGRLYNEQFF
TRBV27,TRBJ2-7,.,TRBD1,TGTGCCAGCAGTTTAACCGGGACAGCCTACGAGCAGTACTTC,CASSLTGTAYEQYF
TRBV7-6,TRBJ2-1,once,.,TGTGCCAGCAGCTTATCCCCCCCAGGGGCAATTTCCTACAATGAGCAGTTCTTC,CASSLSPPGAISYNEQFF
TRBV7-2,TRBJ2-1,.,.,TGTGCCAGCAGCTTGAGTGACGAATCCGGCGAGCAGTTCTTC,CASSLSDESGEQFF
TRBV4-3,TRBJ2-1,.,TRBD2,TGCGCCAGCAGCCGAACGGTCGTTTCAGGTGCGGGAGGAAACAATGAGCAGTTCTTC,CASSRTVVSGAGGNNEQFF
TRBV2,TRBJ2-7,.,.,TGTGCCAGCAGCCCCGGACGTAGATTCCACGAGCAGTACTTC,CASSPGRRFHEQYF
TRBV6-6,TRBJ2-1,.,TRBD2,TGTGCCAGCACCCAGGGTGGGAGGGTACACAATGAGCAGTTCTTC,CASTQGGRVHNEQFF
TRBV28,TRBJ2-7,.,.,TGTGCCAGCAGTTTGGGGCGGGTGCGGGGCGAGCAGTACTTC,CASSLGRVRGEQYF
TRBV7-2,TRBJ2-1,.,.,TGTGCCAGCAGCTTAGGGGTCCGTGAGCAGTTCTTC,CASSLGVREQFF
TRBV27,TRBJ1-1,.,TRBD1,TGTGCCAGCAGTCCGGGACAGGGGTACACTGAAGCTTTCTTT,CASSPGQGYTEAFF
TRBV2,TRBJ1-3,.,TRBD1,TGTGCCAGCAGTCTTACAGGGGCCGCTAAATCTGGAAACACCATATATTTT,CASSLTGAAKSGNTIYF
TRBV5-5,TRBJ1-3,medium-sized,.,TGTGCCAGCAGTTTGGGCCCTGGAAACACCATATATTTT,CASSLGPGNTIYF